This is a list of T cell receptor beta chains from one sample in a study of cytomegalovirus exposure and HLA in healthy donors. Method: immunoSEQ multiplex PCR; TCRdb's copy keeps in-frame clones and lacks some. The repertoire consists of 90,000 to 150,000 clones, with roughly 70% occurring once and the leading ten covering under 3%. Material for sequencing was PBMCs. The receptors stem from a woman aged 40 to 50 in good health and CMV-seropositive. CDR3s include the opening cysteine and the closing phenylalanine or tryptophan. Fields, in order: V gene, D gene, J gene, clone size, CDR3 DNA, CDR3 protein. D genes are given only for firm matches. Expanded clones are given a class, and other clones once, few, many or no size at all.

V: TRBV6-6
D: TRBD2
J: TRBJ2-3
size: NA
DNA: TGTGCCAGCGGACTAGCGGTACCCACAGATACGCAGTATTTT
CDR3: CASGLAVPTDTQYF

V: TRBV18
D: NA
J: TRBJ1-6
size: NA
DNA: TGTGCCAGCTCACTAGACAGGAGCTCCTATAATTCACCCCTCCACTTT
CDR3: CASSLDRSSYNSPLHF

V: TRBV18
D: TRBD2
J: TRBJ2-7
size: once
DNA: TGTGCCAGCTCACTAGCGGGTTATTACGAGCAGTACTTC
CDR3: CASSLAGYYEQYF

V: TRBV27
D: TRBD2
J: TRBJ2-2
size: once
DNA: TGTGCCAGCAGTTTCGGGTTAGGCGGGGGCACCGGGGAGCTGTTTTTT
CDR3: CASSFGLGGGTGELFF

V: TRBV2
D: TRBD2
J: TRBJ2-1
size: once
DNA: TGTGCCAGCAGTGCCCGCGGGGGGGACTCCTACAATGAGCAGTTCTTC
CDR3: CASSARGGDSYNEQFF

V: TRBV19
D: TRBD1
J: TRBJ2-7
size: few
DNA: TGTGCCAGTAGATATCGGGACAGGGGGCTGAACGAGCAGTACTTC
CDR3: CASRYRDRGLNEQYF

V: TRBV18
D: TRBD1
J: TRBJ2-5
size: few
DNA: TGTGCCAGCTCTCCGACAGGGGGGCAAGAGACCCAGTACTTC
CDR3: CASSPTGGQETQYF

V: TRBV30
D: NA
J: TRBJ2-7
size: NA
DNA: TGTGCCTGGAGTGGACCGGTCGGGGGCGAGCAGTACTTC
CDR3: CAWSGPVGGEQYF

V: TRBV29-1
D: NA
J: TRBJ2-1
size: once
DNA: TGCAGCGTTGAAGGCCCGGGTGAGCAGTTCTTC
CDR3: CSVEGPGEQFF

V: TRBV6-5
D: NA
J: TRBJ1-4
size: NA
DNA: TGTGCCAGCAGTTCGAATGAAAAACTGTTTTTT
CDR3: CASSSNEKLFF

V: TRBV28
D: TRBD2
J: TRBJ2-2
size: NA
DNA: TGTGCCAGCAGTTTATTGACTAGCGCATCTACCGGGGAGCTGTTTTTT
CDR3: CASSLLTSASTGELFF

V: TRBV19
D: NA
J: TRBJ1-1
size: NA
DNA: TGTGCCAGTAGTATCTCCGCGGGGGGGGCACTTTTC
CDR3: CASSISAGGALF

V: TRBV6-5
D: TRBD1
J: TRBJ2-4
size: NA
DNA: TGTGCCAGCAGTTACCGCGGCAGGGGGATGGAAAACATTCAGTACTTC
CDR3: CASSYRGRGMENIQYF

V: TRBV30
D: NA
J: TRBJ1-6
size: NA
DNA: TGTGCCTGGAGTCCCGGGGGGAGCTCCTATAATTCACCCCTCCACTTT
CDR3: CAWSPGGSSYNSPLHF

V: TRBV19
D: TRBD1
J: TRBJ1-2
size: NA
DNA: TGTGCCAGTAGTATGAGGGACAGGGAAGGCTACACCTTC
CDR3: CASSMRDREGYTF

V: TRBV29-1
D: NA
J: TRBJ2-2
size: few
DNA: TGCAGCGTTGCCCAGGGCAGGAACACCGGGGAGCTGTTTTTT
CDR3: CSVAQGRNTGELFF

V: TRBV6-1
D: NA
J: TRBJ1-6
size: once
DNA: TGTGCCAGCAGTGAAGTCGGGGGGCCAAATTCACCCCTCCACTTT
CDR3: CASSEVGGPNSPLHF

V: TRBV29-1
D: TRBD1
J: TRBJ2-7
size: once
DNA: TGCAGCGGTATGCCGGGACAGGGAGAGGGCGAGCAGTACTTC
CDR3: CSGMPGQGEGEQYF

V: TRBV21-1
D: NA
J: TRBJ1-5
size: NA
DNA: TGTGCCAGCAGCAAAACCATGATAATGGACCAGGGCGATCAGCCCCAGCATTTT
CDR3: CASSKTMIMDQGDQPQHF

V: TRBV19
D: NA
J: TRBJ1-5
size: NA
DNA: TGTGCCAGTAGTAAAACAATAGTAGGAGTCAATCAGCCCCAGCATTTT
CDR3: CASSKTIVGVNQPQHF

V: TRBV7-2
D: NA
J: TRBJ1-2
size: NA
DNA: TGTGCCAGCAGCTTAGTGGATGGCCACAGGGACTATGGCTACACCTTC
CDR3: CASSLVDGHRDYGYTF

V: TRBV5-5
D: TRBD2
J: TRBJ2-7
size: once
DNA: TGTGCCAGCAGTACCCGACTAGCGGGATTCTACGAGCAGTACTTC
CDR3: CASSTRLAGFYEQYF

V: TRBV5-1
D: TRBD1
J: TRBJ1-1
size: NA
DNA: TGCGCCAGCAGCTTGGGGGGAGCCGACAGGGTGAACACTGAAGCTTTCTTT
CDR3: CASSLGGADRVNTEAFF

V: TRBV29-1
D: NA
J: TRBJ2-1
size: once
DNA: TGCAGCGCCACGCCCGCGAGCTCCTACAATGAGCAGTTCTTC
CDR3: CSATPASSYNEQFF

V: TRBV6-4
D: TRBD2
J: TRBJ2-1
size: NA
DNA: TGTGCCAGCAGTGAGGGACTAGCGGGAAGTCGGGGTAATGAGCAGTTCTTC
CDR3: CASSEGLAGSRGNEQFF

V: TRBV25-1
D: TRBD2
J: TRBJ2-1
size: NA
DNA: TGTGCCAGTAATAGCGGGAACTACAATGAGCAGTTCTTC
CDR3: CASNSGNYNEQFF